This T cell receptor beta chain comes out of a study of T cell responses to AZD1222 COVID-19 vaccine. Broader study findings: It was only after the peak T cell response that any repertoires were sampled. Recipients of two AZD1222 doses showed rising Spike-specific TCR breadth and depth. Baseline seropositivity characterized only a handful of AZD1222 recipients. The donors showed a predominance of white British ancestry and of females, with possible underestimation of clonal diversity.

Only in-frame clones appear in the TCRdb table, and some are missing; sequencing was by immunoSEQ multiplex PCR. The sample has about 140,000 clones; over 75% are singletons. A remark on this clone: Its antigen is not identified.

The source was peripheral blood, collected 28 days after the second dose of the MenACWY control vaccine. The sequence came from an adult who received the MenACWY meningococcal vaccine as a control.

The CDR3 protein is CASSPPDRARVITF. As DNA, the CDR3 is TGTGCCAGCTCACCGCCCGACAGGGCCCGCGTCATCACCTTC. The V and J genes are TRBV18 and TRBJ1-2; 7 bases agree with TRBD1. The CDR3 length is 14 residues. The V gene end was trimmed by 3 bases and the J gene end by 13 bases; junction bases not matched to a gene: 14. Germline CDR1 KGHSH, CDR2 LQKENI. Variable domain in full (rest from reference TRBV18 and TRBJ1-2): NAGVMQNPRHLVRRRGQEARLRCSPMKGHSHVYWYRQLPEEGLKFMVYLQKENIIDESGMPKERFSAEFPKEGPSILRIQQVVRGDSAAYFCASSPPDRARVITFGSGTRLTVV.